This T cell receptor (beta chain) came from a study of T-cell memory formation after mild COVID-19. TCRdb ran MiXCR on the 5' RACE reads and lists one entry per CDR3 protein. The top ten hold under 0.85% of the sample, which has some 43,000 distinct CDR3 sequences, 5% to 7% seen once. Germline V gene lookup returns CDR1 SNHLY and CDR2 FYNNEI. Trimming left V 0 bases short and J 1 base short, with 12 bases between. This CDR3 is 16 amino acids long. The sequence came from an adult who had mild COVID-19 (a few samples of this study predate the infection). Cell type and time point are not known. The V and J genes are TRBV2 and TRBJ1-1; D not certain. The sample comprised PBMCs or a T cell subset sorted from them (not recorded which). CDR3 sequence: CASSEALQTGNTEAFF. Written as DNA, the CDR3 is TGTGCCAGCAGTGAAGCGCTTCAGACGGGGAACACTGAAGCTTTCTTT.